The rows below give T cell receptor beta chains drawn from one sample of a study of identical twins. In TCRdb, the 5' RACE reads were re-called with MiXCR into one record per CDR3 protein. The sample carries roughly 1.6 million distinct CDR3 sequences, more than 30% recorded once. Source material: cord blood. Receptors originate from a newborn girl in good health. Both conserved end residues are trimmed from each CDR3. A D gene is named only where the DNA matches it firmly. Clone size is shown for a subset of rows, as once, few, many or a class of expanded clone.

CDR3 protein: ASSQVPGQGSALPYEQY
D gene: TRBD1
J gene: TRBJ2-7
clone size: few
V gene: TRBV4-2

CDR3 protein: ASSRILGLAGEQF
D gene: .
J gene: TRBJ2-1
clone size: .
V gene: TRBV14

CDR3 protein: ASSRESSYNSPLH
D gene: .
J gene: TRBJ1-6
clone size: few
V gene: TRBV25-1

CDR3 protein: ASSYSTATNYGYT
D gene: .
J gene: TRBJ1-2
clone size: .
V gene: TRBV6-6

CDR3 protein: ASSLLGAPNYGYT
D gene: .
J gene: TRBJ1-2
clone size: .
V gene: TRBV27

CDR3 protein: ASSSLYRTSGGRGTQY
D gene: TRBD2
J gene: TRBJ2-3
clone size: few
V gene: TRBV11-2

CDR3 protein: ASSQFWDYSNQPQH
D gene: .
J gene: TRBJ1-5
clone size: .
V gene: TRBV4-1

CDR3 protein: ASSQELRATQY
D gene: .
J gene: TRBJ2-3
clone size: .
V gene: TRBV3-1

CDR3 protein: ASSVIRRNEQF
D gene: .
J gene: TRBJ2-1
clone size: few
V gene: TRBV6-5

CDR3 protein: ASSLELAGGPVGYEQY
D gene: TRBD2
J gene: TRBJ2-7
clone size: few
V gene: TRBV28

CDR3 protein: SARGGTGDTEAF
D gene: .
J gene: TRBJ1-1
clone size: .
V gene: TRBV20-1

CDR3 protein: SVGGTVKTQY
D gene: .
J gene: TRBJ2-5
clone size: .
V gene: TRBV29-1

CDR3 protein: ASSALRNPEETQY
D gene: .
J gene: TRBJ2-5
clone size: few
V gene: TRBV2

CDR3 protein: SASRTREAF
D gene: .
J gene: TRBJ1-1
clone size: few
V gene: TRBV20-1

CDR3 protein: APTLGLAPYNEQF
D gene: TRBD2
J gene: TRBJ2-1
clone size: .
V gene: TRBV6-5

CDR3 protein: ASSQPGLAGGNEQY
D gene: TRBD2
J gene: .
clone size: .
V gene: TRBV7-6

CDR3 protein: ASSKVWTSGTYEQY
D gene: .
J gene: TRBJ2-7
clone size: few
V gene: TRBV21-1

CDR3 protein: ASSPSGGAIDTQY
D gene: TRBD2
J gene: TRBJ2-3
clone size: .
V gene: TRBV3-1

CDR3 protein: ASRDDRANYGYT
D gene: .
J gene: TRBJ1-2
clone size: many
V gene: TRBV2

CDR3 protein: ASSLARGSGNEQF
D gene: .
J gene: TRBJ2-1
clone size: few
V gene: TRBV7-2

CDR3 protein: ASSGLDGRELF
D gene: .
J gene: TRBJ2-2
clone size: .
V gene: TRBV2

CDR3 protein: SAKGAGVNIQY
D gene: TRBD1
J gene: TRBJ2-4
clone size: .
V gene: TRBV20-1

CDR3 protein: ASYLAGKRNTEAF
D gene: .
J gene: TRBJ1-1
clone size: once
V gene: TRBV27

CDR3 protein: ASQFRTTGNYGYT
D gene: .
J gene: TRBJ1-2
clone size: few
V gene: TRBV7-2

CDR3 protein: ATSRVRQAPETQY
D gene: .
J gene: TRBJ2-5
clone size: few
V gene: TRBV15

CDR3 protein: ASSGPLGDTQY
D gene: .
J gene: TRBJ2-3
clone size: .
V gene: TRBV12-3/TRBV12-4

CDR3 protein: ASSLGSLVGAETQY
D gene: .
J gene: .
clone size: once
V gene: TRBV5-1

CDR3 protein: ASSLDAIYGYT
D gene: .
J gene: TRBJ1-2
clone size: .
V gene: TRBV12-3/TRBV12-4

CDR3 protein: ASSLLSVDTQY
D gene: .
J gene: TRBJ2-3
clone size: few
V gene: TRBV7-9

CDR3 protein: SVVRSMNTEAF
D gene: .
J gene: TRBJ1-1
clone size: .
V gene: TRBV29-1

CDR3 protein: SVRDTDYGYT
D gene: .
J gene: TRBJ1-2
clone size: .
V gene: TRBV29-1